The sequence of this T cell receptor beta chain was determined in a study of identical twins. Comments on this clonotype: Its antigen is not identified.

Trimming left V 3 bases short and J 2 bases short, with 11 bases between. Germline V gene lookup returns CDR1 DFQATT and CDR2 SNEGSKA (reference sequence). CDR3 length: 13 residues. TCRdb re-analysed the 5' RACE reads in MiXCR, keeping a single row per CDR3 protein. This sample has 400,000 to 500,000 distinct CDR3 sequences, with less than 20% found just once. Whole-study results and caveats: Researchers reported excess low generation probability among twin-shared out-of-frame alpha sequences. Out-of-frame TCR alpha sharing observed in monozygotic twins exceeded model estimates. Cross-sectional statistical analysis, not tracking of the same donors, underpinned the conclusions.

The sequence derives from a man over 45 in good health. The chain has TRBV20-1 and TRBJ2-7; a possible D gene is TRBD1 (6 bases). The sequencing input was naive T cells sorted from blood. The CDR3 sequence is CSARGTSTYEQYF. In DNA form, the CDR3 reads TGCAGTGCTAGGGGGACAAGTACCTACGAGCAGTACTTC.